A selection of T cell receptor beta chains follows, all from one sample in a study of cytomegalovirus exposure and HLA in healthy donors. Using immunoSEQ multiplex PCR, the repertoire was profiled, and TCRdb retains in-frame clones only, with some absent. The sample includes roughly 70,000 clones, around 74% seen only once; the top ten take around 10%. Sequencing was performed on PBMCs. The receptor set was obtained from a human donor in good health. Both conserved end residues are part of each CDR3. Fields, in order: D gene, J gene, V gene, clone size, CDR3 protein, CDR3 DNA. A D gene is named only where the DNA matches it firmly. Part of the rows lack a size; the others show once, few, many or a class for expanded clones.

NA,TRBJ1-5,TRBV7-9,few,CASSQGDLGGGGPQHF,TGTGCCAGCAGCCAAGGGGACCTTGGAGGGGGGGGGCCCCAGCATTTT
NA,TRBJ2-7,TRBV5-1,NA,CASTRGGEYEQYF,TGCGCCAGCACCCGGGGCGGGGAGTACGAGCAGTACTTC
NA,TRBJ1-1,TRBV5-5,NA,CASSLVDYTEAFF,TGTGCCAGCAGCTTGGTAGACTATACTGAAGCTTTCTTT
NA,TRBJ2-6,TRBV30,NA,CAWWDFSGANVLTF,TGTGCCTGGTGGGACTTCTCTGGGGCCAACGTCCTGACTTTC
TRBD2,TRBJ2-3,TRBV5-1,NA,CASSLKNLAGADTQYF,TGCGCCAGCAGCTTGAAGAATCTAGCGGGAGCCGATACGCAGTATTTT
TRBD1,TRBJ1-2,TRBV6-5,NA,CASSYQGAGGYTF,TGTGCCAGCAGTTACCAGGGGGCGGGAGGCTACACCTTC
NA,TRBJ1-1,TRBV4-1,few,CASSQGVVMNTEAFF,TGCGCCAGCAGCCAAGGAGTGGTAATGAACACTGAAGCTTTCTTT
NA,TRBJ2-6,TRBV5-6,NA,CASSLERGLSSGANVLTF,TGTGCCAGCAGCTTGGAACGGGGGTTGAGCTCTGGGGCCAACGTCCTGACTTTC
TRBD1,TRBJ1-2,TRBV6-5,NA,CASSYSGTGRYGYTF,TGTGCCAGCAGTTACTCGGGGACAGGGAGGTATGGCTACACCTTC
NA,TRBJ2-7,TRBV2,NA,CASSPTYEQYF,TGTGCCAGCAGTCCGACTTACGAGCAGTACTTC
NA,TRBJ1-3,TRBV28,NA,CASSGGGDTGNTIYF,TGTGCCAGCAGTGGAGGGGGGGATACTGGAAACACCATATATTTT
NA,TRBJ1-1,TRBV29-1,NA,CSVPGQAEAFF,TGCAGCGTACCTGGGCAGGCTGAAGCTTTCTTT
TRBD2,TRBJ2-7,TRBV6-5,NA,CASSRSLAGVFEQYF,TGTGCCAGCAGTCGAAGTCTAGCGGGAGTGTTCGAGCAGTACTTC
TRBD1,TRBJ2-2,TRBV5-1,NA,CASSLGRQGTGYEELFF,TGCGCCAGCAGCTTGGGTCGTCAGGGGACAGGATACGAGGAGCTGTTTTTT
NA,TRBJ2-6,TRBV16,NA,CASSQFISGANVLTF,TGTGCCAGCAGCCAATTTATCTCTGGGGCCAACGTCCTGACTTTC
NA,TRBJ2-7,TRBV6-6,NA,CASTKMAGGLMGEQYF,TGTGCCAGCACCAAGATGGCCGGTGGACTAATGGGTGAGCAGTACTTC
TRBD2,TRBJ2-5,TRBV7-8,few,CASSLDEAGGQETQYF,TGTGCCAGCAGCTTAGATGAGGCGGGAGGGCAAGAGACCCAGTACTTC
NA,TRBJ2-3,TRBV12-1,NA,CASSPTGGEADTQYF,TGTGCCAGCAGCCCCACGGGAGGGGAAGCAGATACGCAGTATTTT
NA,TRBJ2-3,TRBV9,NA,CASSAGDGTDTQYF,TGTGCCAGCAGCGCGGGAGATGGCACAGATACGCAGTATTTT
TRBD1,TRBJ1-2,TRBV11-2,NA,CASRPTGGACGYTF,TGTGCCAGCAGGCCGACAGGGGGCGCGTGCGGCTACACCTTC
NA,TRBJ1-1,TRBV25-1,NA,CASSDPGHQGGTEAFF,TGTGCCAGCAGCGATCCGGGACATCAGGGCGGAACTGAAGCTTTCTTT
TRBD2,TRBJ2-5,TRBV5-1,NA,CASSFPGGKETQYF,TGCGCCAGCAGCTTCCCGGGGGGAAAGGAGACCCAGTACTTC
TRBD1,TRBJ1-1,TRBV6-5,few,CASTGQGRTEAFF,TGTGCCAGCACGGGACAGGGAAGGACTGAAGCTTTCTTT